Reported below is one TCR beta chain. Time point of the sample: 2013-2014 season, 7 days after vaccination. The data derive from a study of follicular helper T cells after annual influenza vaccination. The germline V gene has CDR1 MDHEN and CDR2 SYDVKM. The germline V and J ends were trimmed by 6 bases and 0 bases, with 15 bases remaining between them. The CDR3 contains 16 residues. Sequencing used immunoSEQ multiplex PCR; TCRdb keeps in-frame clones, though not all of them. The repertoire holds around 9,000 clones, with 80% to 85% as singletons. The source is an adult who received the influenza vaccine. The sample was CXCR5- memory CD4+ T cells sorted from blood, taken 7 days after influenza vaccination. The V call is TRBV28, the J call TRBJ1-5; D call uncertain. CDR3 protein: CASSWVLQPSNQPQHF. The CDR3 nucleotides read TGTGCCAGCAGCTGGGTGCTCCAGCCTAGCAATCAGCCCCAGCATTTT. Full variable domain (rest looked up from reference TRBV28 and TRBJ1-5): DVKVTQSSRYLVKRTGEKVFLECVQDMDHENMFWYRQDPGLGLRLIYFSYDVKMKEKGDIPEGYSVSREKKERFSLILESASTNQTSMYLCASSWVLQPSNQPQHFGDGTRLSIL.